These T cell receptor beta chains were read from a single sample in a study of blood T cells in healthy people across ages. MiXCR was run by TCRdb on the 5' RACE reads, yielding one entry per CDR3 protein. The sample holds over 600,000 distinct CDR3 sequences, about 47% seen once. Sequenced: blood. The receptors were gathered from an older man in good health. CDR3s include the opening cysteine and the closing phenylalanine or tryptophan. Each record gives: V gene, CDR3 protein.

V gene: TRBV7-9
CDR3 protein: CASSLTLGSGEQYF

V gene: TRBV28
CDR3 protein: CASRRGGTALYEQYF

V gene: TRBV24-1
CDR3 protein: CATSDLTGTGELFF

V gene: TRBV7-2
CDR3 protein: CASSLNGRETQFF

V gene: TRBV10-3
CDR3 protein: CAISEARSDTQYF

V gene: TRBV7-3
CDR3 protein: CASSSVRRASGANVLTF

V gene: TRBV7-9
CDR3 protein: CASSTAGRDYGYTF

V gene: TRBV20-1
CDR3 protein: CSALHGTEQETQYF

V gene: TRBV5-1
CDR3 protein: CASSGTSGNNEQFF

V gene: TRBV20-1
CDR3 protein: CSARDWQGDSYEQFF

V gene: TRBV11-3
CDR3 protein: CASSPRQGENIQYF

V gene: TRBV27
CDR3 protein: CASSPETGLSYNEQFF